This paragraph reports one T cell receptor beta chain. Using a J-beta primer mix together with a sample-barcoded 5' primer, a second PCR was run for about 6 to 11 cycles. MiXCR, applied by TCRdb to the 5' RACE reads, yields one record per CDR3 protein. The table has 1,500,000 or so distinct CDR3 sequences, 55% to 75% seen once. The source of the sample is a study of blood T cells in healthy people across ages. Germline CDR1 MGHRA, CDR2 YSYEKL. The trim removed 4 bases at V and 3 bases at J, leaving 5 bases unmatched. This CDR3 has 14 residues. The TCR was taken from a man aged 18 to 29 in good health. The specimen was blood. The chain combines TRBV4-1 with TRBJ2-7; 8 bases align to TRBD2. The CDR3: CASSPREEFYEQYF. Here the CDR3 DNA reads TGCGCCAGCAGCCCGCGGGAGGAATTCTACGAGCAGTACTTC.